These 25 T cell receptor beta chains were all obtained from the same sample, sequenced in a study of regulatory T cells in long-lasting Graves disease. With iRepertoire HTBI primers and Arm-PCR of CDR3 regions, TCR beta libraries were built. TCRdb reprocessed the multiplex PCR reads via MiXCR and lists one record per CDR3 protein. In the table there are 530,000 or so distinct CDR3 sequences, roughly 14% of which are singletons. The time point: newly diagnosed GD, antithyroid drugs for less than 3 months. Researchers made the TCR library from RNA that was extracted from PBMCs. The same sample was also used in a study of T cells in Graves' hyperthyroidism and ophthalmopathy.

The sample consisted of peripheral blood mononuclear cells (PBMCs), taken at new diagnosis, from a patient treated with antithyroid drugs. The receptors stem from a man aged 25 to 40 with Graves disease.

This clonotype was detected a few times. The chain carries TRBV5-1 and TRBJ1-5; TRBD1 might be the D (5 bases). V was pared by 0 bases and J by 7 bases, with 8 bases between. The CDR3 covers 13 residues. The germline gives CDR1 SGHRS, CDR2 YFSETQ. The CDR3 region has the DNA TGCGCCAGCAGCTTGGCCTGGGGCCAGCCCCAGCATTTT. Residues: CASSLAWGQPQHF.

In this sample, this clonotype turned up many times. The rearrangement uses TRBV3-1 and TRBJ1-2, with D tentatively TRBD1 (5 bases). V was shortened by 0 bases and J by 7 bases, with 9 bases between the two germline ends. CDR1 is LGHDT, CDR2 YNNKEL, per germline (reference sequence). The CDR3 contains 13 residues. The chain's CDR3 is CASSQDVRGGYTF. The CDR3 nucleotides are TGTGCCAGCAGCCAAGATGTGAGGGGTGGCTACACCTTC.

This clonotype was detected ten times or more. V and J are TRBV7-9 and TRBJ1-2; D gene ambiguous. There are 16 residues in the CDR3. With 1 base removed from V and 7 bases from J, the gap between germline ends came to 19 bases. Germline V gives CDR1 SEHNR, CDR2 FQNEAQ (reference sequence). The CDR3 sequence: CASSLGFGRLVGGYTF. The CDR3 region has the DNA TGTGCCAGCAGCTTAGGGTTCGGCCGGCTAGTGGGTGGCTACACCTTC. Variable domain in full (rest from reference TRBV7-9 and TRBJ1-2): DTGVSQNPRHKITKRGQNVTFRCDPISEHNRLYWYRQTLGQGPEFLTYFQNEAQLEKSRLLSDRFSAERPKGSFSTLEIQRTEQGDSAMYLCASSLGFGRLVGGYTFGSGTRLTVV.

CDR3 sequence reads: CASSQVRDIINYGYTF. As DNA, the CDR3 is TGTGCCAGCAGCCAAGTTCGGGACATAATTAACTATGGCTACACCTTC. The gene calls are TRBV4-2 and TRBJ1-2; D possibly corresponds to TRBD1 (6 bases). Germline loops: CDR1 LGHNA, CDR2 YNFKEQ. The CDR3 has 16 residues. Trimming took 1 base from V and 1 from J, leaving 13 bases between them.

This clonotype has at least ten counts. The V gene is TRBV6-1, the J gene TRBJ1-1; possibly TRBD1 for D (5 bases). CDR1 is MNHNS and CDR2 is SASEGT in the germline V gene. The CDR3 length is 13 residues. Trimming removed 7 bases at V and 0 bases at J, with 9 bases between. CDR3 bases: TGTGCCAGCACAGGGACGATGAACACTGAAGCTTTCTTT. This codes for CASTGTMNTEAFF.

This clonotype was picked up many times. The rearrangement links TRBV7-8 to TRBJ2-7, with D possibly being TRBD2 (6 bases). V dropped 1 base and J dropped 6 bases, with 7 bases sitting between them. CDR3 size: 12 residues. Germline CDR1 and CDR2: SGHVS and FQNEAQ. CDR3 nucleotides: TGTGCCAGCAGCTTAGGCGGGACCGAGCAGTACTTC. The encoded protein is CASSLGGTEQYF. The complete variable domain, with remaining parts taken from reference TRBV7-8 and TRBJ2-7, reads GAGVSQSPRYKVAKRGQDVALRCDPISGHVSLFWYQQALGQGPEFLTYFQNEAQLDKSGLPSDRFFAERPEGSVSTLKIQRTQQEDSAVYLCASSLGGTEQYFGPGTRLTVT.

This clonotype has a count of ten or more. The V and J genes are TRBV27 and TRBJ2-7, with D unclear. Trimming took off 3 bases at V and 5 bases at J, with 14 bases between the two ends. Germline CDR1 reads MNHEY; CDR2 reads SMNVEV (reference sequence). CDR3 length: 14 residues. CDR3 nucleotides: TGTGCCAGCAGTTTCCGGACCCGCACCGACGAGCAGTACTTC. The encoded protein is CASSFRTRTDEQYF.

The rearrangement links TRBV12-5 to TRBJ1-4; tentative D call: TRBD1 (5 bases). V gave up 2 bases and J gave up 8 bases, with 9 bases separating them. The CDR3 extends over 13 amino acids. Germline CDR1 LGHNT, CDR2 FRNRAP. In nucleotides, the CDR3 is TGTGCTAGTGGTTTGACCGGGGGGGAAAAACTGTTTTTT. Encoded protein: CASGLTGGEKLFF.

In its sample, this clonotype was seen many times. CDR3 sequence (DNA): TGTGCCACTCTGCGGCGACAGGGCAATGAGCAGTTCTTC. Residues: CATLRRQGNEQFF. This rearrangement joins TRBV19 to TRBJ2-1; 7 nucleotides match TRBD1. There are 13 residues in the CDR3. Germline V gene lookup returns CDR1 LNHDA and CDR2 SQIVND (reference sequence). V gave up 10 bases and J gave up 6 bases; unmatched junction bases: 9.

This rearrangement joins TRBV28 to TRBJ2-1, with 13 bases identical to TRBD2. The CDR3 consists of 15 residues. The V and J ends lost 4 bases and 9 bases, in that order; junction bases with no gene match: 6. Germline CDR1 and CDR2: MDHEN and SYDVKM. CDR3 coding DNA: TGTGCCAGCAGTTCCGGGACTAGCGGGATGCTTGAGCAGTTCTTC. Protein: CASSSGTSGMLEQFF.

This clonotype was seen more than once but under ten times. The chain is built from TRBV4-1 and TRBJ2-5; no clear D. The CDR3 loop spans 15 amino acids. V lost 0 bases and J 5 bases, leaving 13 bases between the germline ends. The germline CDR1 and CDR2 sequences are MGHRA and YSYEKL. The CDR3 DNA reads TGCGCCAGCAGCCAAGATCGGACGGCGAGTGAGACCCAGTACTTC. This sequence encodes CASSQDRTASETQYF.

This clonotype was recorded a few times. The DNA for the CDR3 is TGTGCCTTCCCAAAAGGGACTTCACGGAGCTCCTACAATGAGCAGTTCTTC. This codes for CAFPKGTSRSSYNEQFF. The chain joins TRBV6-2 or TRBV6-3 to TRBJ2-1; possibly TRBD2 for D (6 bases). CDR3 length equals 17 residues. The germline gives CDR1 MNHEY, CDR2 SVGEGT. V was trimmed by 11 bases and J by 0 bases, leaving 23 bases between them.

In this sample, this clonotype turned up many times. The rearrangement uses TRBV10-3 and TRBJ2-3; 7 bases fit TRBD2. CDR1 and CDR2 (germline): ENHRY, SYGVKD. With 6 bases clipped from V and 1 base from J, the junction kept 7 bases outside the gene matches. CDR3 length: 15 residues. The chain's CDR3 is CAIRPREEGTDTQYF. CDR3 DNA sequence: TGTGCCATCAGGCCCCGGGAGGAGGGCACAGATACGCAGTATTTT.

A few counts support this clonotype. V gene TRBV24-1 combines with J gene TRBJ2-3; no clear D gene. Germline V lookup: CDR1 KGHDR, CDR2 SFDVKD. V dropped 9 bases and J dropped 6 bases, with 12 bases sitting between them. The CDR3 sequence is 12 residues long. CDR3 nucleotide sequence: TGTGCCACCGCGGACGGTCGGGATACGCAGTATTTT. This encodes CATADGRDTQYF.

This clonotype has only a few counts. This chain connects TRBV13 to TRBJ2-1; possible D gene TRBD2, 6 bases. The germline gives CDR1 PRHDT, CDR2 FYEKMQ (reference sequence). CDR3 length equals 13 residues. Trimming stripped 5 bases from V and 9 bases from J, with 14 bases between. The CDR3 loop reads CASSPRLVGEQFF. Written as DNA, the CDR3 is TGTGCCAGCAGCCCTAGACTAGTGGGTGAGCAGTTCTTC.

Ten or more counts support this clonotype. The chain is built from TRBV18 and TRBJ1-1, with D hard to call. From germline, CDR1 is KGHSH and CDR2 LQKENI. Deletions cut 4 bases from V and 5 bases from J, with 14 bases between. There are 14 residues in the CDR3. CDR3 sequence: CASSRQRGQTEAFF. CDR3 in DNA: TGTGCCAGCTCACGCCAACGAGGGCAGACTGAAGCTTTCTTT.

In this sample, this clonotype turned up many times. The genes are TRBV5-5 and TRBJ2-2; perhaps D is TRBD1 or TRBD2 (5 bases each). Trimming stripped 4 bases from V and 7 bases from J, with 17 bases between. Germline loops: CDR1 SGHKS, CDR2 YYEKEE (reference sequence). The CDR3 extends over 15 amino acids. The CDR3 loop is CASSPVEGRYGELFF. The CDR3 coding sequence is TGTGCCAGCAGCCCCGTAGAGGGGCGCTACGGGGAGCTGTTTTTT.

CDR3 in amino acids: CASSLGLAGGVQQYF. The CDR3 DNA follows: TGCGCCAGCAGCTTGGGACTAGCGGGAGGAGTGCAGCAGTACTTC. The rearrangement joins TRBV5-1 to TRBJ2-7, with 13 positions matching TRBD2. V was pared by 0 bases and J by 8 bases, with 5 bases of the junction left unmatched. Germline V gene sequence: CDR1 SGHRS, CDR2 YFSETQ. The CDR3 contains 15 residues. Full variable domain (missing parts from reference TRBV5-1 and TRBJ2-7): KAGVTQTPRYLIKTRGQQVTLSCSPISGHRSVSWYQQTPGQGLQFLFEYFSETQRNKGNFPGRFSGRQFSNSRSEMNVSTLELGDSALYLCASSLGLAGGVQQYFGPGTRLTVT.

This clonotype has only a few counts. The chain uses TRBV20-1 and TRBJ2-3; tentatively, D is TRBD2 (7 bases). The CDR3 totals 15 residues. Germline CDR1 is DFQATT and CDR2 is SNEGSKA (reference sequence). The V gene lost 5 bases and the J gene lost 8 bases, with 23 bases spanning the gap. The CDR3 nucleotides read TGCAGTGCTGTAGGGCCCTCGGATGGGGGGGCTACGCAGTATTTT. This translates into CSAVGPSDGGATQYF.

The chain recombines TRBV29-1 with TRBJ1-1; D not resolved. Germline loops: CDR1 SQVTM, CDR2 ANQGSEA. The CDR3 has 12 residues. V lost 6 bases to trimming and J lost 4 bases, with 12 bases between them. The CDR3 sequence: CSVLRASTEAFF. Written as DNA, the CDR3 is TGCAGCGTCTTAAGGGCCTCCACTGAAGCTTTCTTT.

This clonotype was observed at least ten times. The rearrangement uses TRBV28 and TRBJ1-3, with D tentatively TRBD1 (6 bases). Germline lookup yields CDR1 MDHEN and CDR2 SYDVKM. V lost 4 bases, J lost 1 base, and 8 bases lay in between. The CDR3 runs 14 residues. The CDR3 nucleotides are TGTGCCAGCAGTTCCACAGGGTCTGGAAACACCATATATTTT. The encoded protein is CASSSTGSGNTIYF.

This clonotype has at least ten counts. The genes are TRBV7-2 and TRBJ1-1, with 11 bases fitting TRBD1. Looked up from germline, CDR1 is SGHTA and CDR2 is FQGNSA. With V trimmed by 5 bases and J by 4 bases, 9 bases remained unmatched. This CDR3 contains 16 residues. The DNA of the CDR3 is TGTGCCAGCAGCAACGGACAGGGGGCGATGAGCACTGAAGCTTTCTTT. It encodes CASSNGQGAMSTEAFF. Full variable domain (rest looked up from reference TRBV7-2 and TRBJ1-1): GAGVSQSPSNKVTEKGKDVELRCDPISGHTALYWYRQSLGQGLEFLIYFQGNSAPDKSGLPSDRFSAERTGGSVSTLTIQRTQQEDSAVYLCASSNGQGAMSTEAFFGQGTRLTVV.

The table lists this clonotype with a few counts. V and J are TRBV5-1 and TRBJ2-7; D uncertain. Trimming cost V 5 bases and J 5 bases, with 8 bases left between them. This CDR3 has 11 amino acids. CDR1 and CDR2 from the germline V gene are SGHRS and YFSETQ. The CDR3: CASSMAHEQYF. The CDR3 nucleotides read TGCGCCAGCAGTATGGCACACGAGCAGTACTTC.

This clonotype was detected ten times or more. The chain employs TRBV7-7 and TRBJ2-2; 8 bases are a match to TRBD2. The CDR3 covers 16 residues. The trim removed 0 bases at V and 4 bases at J, leaving 4 bases unmatched. Germline CDR1 is SSHAT and CDR2 is FNYEAQ (reference sequence). CDR3 sequence reads: CASSLAAGAVTGELFF. The CDR3 bases are TGTGCCAGCAGCTTAGCAGCGGGAGCGGTCACCGGGGAGCTGTTTTTT. Filled out from reference TRBV7-7 and TRBJ2-2, the complete variable domain reads GAGVSQSPRYKVTKRGQDVTLRCDPISSHATLYWYQQALGQGPEFLTYFNYEAQPDKSGLPSDRFSAERPEGSISTLTIQRTEQRDSAMYRCASSLAAGAVTGELFFGEGSRLTVL.

In its sample, this clonotype was seen many times. The gene calls are TRBV5-1 and TRBJ1-1, with 10 bases fitting TRBD1. V lost 2 bases, J lost 3 bases, and 7 bases stayed unmatched. The germline CDR1 and CDR2 sequences are SGHRS and YFSETQ. This CDR3 comprises 16 residues. In DNA, the CDR3 is TGCGCCAGCAGCTTATCGGACAGGGGGGGCCACACTGAAGCTTTCTTT. This sequence encodes CASSLSDRGGHTEAFF.